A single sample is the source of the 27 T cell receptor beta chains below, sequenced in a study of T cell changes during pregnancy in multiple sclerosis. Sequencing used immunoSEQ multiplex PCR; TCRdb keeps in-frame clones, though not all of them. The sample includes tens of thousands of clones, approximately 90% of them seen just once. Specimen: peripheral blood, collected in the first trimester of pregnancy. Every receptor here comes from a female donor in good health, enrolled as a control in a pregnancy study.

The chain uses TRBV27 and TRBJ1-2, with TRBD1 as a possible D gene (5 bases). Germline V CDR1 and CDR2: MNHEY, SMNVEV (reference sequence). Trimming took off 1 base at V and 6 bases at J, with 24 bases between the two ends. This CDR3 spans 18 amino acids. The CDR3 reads CASSLFHLGGEDGNGYTF. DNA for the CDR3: TGTGCCAGCAGTTTATTTCATCTTGGGGGGGAAGATGGGAATGGCTACACCTTC.

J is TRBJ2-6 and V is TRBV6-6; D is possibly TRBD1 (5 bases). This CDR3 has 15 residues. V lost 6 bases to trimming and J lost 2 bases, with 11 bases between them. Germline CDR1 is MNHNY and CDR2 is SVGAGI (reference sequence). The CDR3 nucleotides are TGTGCCAGCAGAGAAACAGGAACTGGGGCCAACGTCCTGACTTTC. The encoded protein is CASRETGTGANVLTF.

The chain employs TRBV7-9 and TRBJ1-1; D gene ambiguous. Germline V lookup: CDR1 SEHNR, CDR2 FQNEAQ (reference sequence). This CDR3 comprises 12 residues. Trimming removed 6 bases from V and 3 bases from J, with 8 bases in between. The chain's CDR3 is CASSKTDTEAFF. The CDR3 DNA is TGTGCCAGCAGTAAAACGGACACTGAAGCTTTCTTT.

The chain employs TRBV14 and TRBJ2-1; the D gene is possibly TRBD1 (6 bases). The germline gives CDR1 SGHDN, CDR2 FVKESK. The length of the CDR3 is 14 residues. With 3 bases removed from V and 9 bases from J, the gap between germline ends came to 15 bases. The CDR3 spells CASSHPRRGSEQFF. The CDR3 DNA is TGTGCCAGCAGCCACCCAAGAAGGGGGAGTGAGCAGTTCTTC.

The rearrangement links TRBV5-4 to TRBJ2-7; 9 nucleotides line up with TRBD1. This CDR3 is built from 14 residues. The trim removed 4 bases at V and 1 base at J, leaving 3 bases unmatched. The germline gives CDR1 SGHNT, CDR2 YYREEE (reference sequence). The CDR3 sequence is CASSRDRGSYEQYF. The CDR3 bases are TGTGCCAGCAGCCGAGACAGGGGGTCCTACGAGCAGTACTTC.

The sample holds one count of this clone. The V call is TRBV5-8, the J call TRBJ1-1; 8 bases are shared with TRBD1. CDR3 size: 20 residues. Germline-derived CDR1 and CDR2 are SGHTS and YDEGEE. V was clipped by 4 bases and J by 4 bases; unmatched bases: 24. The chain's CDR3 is CASSLLIATGALDIGTEAFF. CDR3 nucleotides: TGTGCCAGCAGCCTATTGATTGCGACAGGGGCCTTAGATATTGGCACTGAAGCTTTCTTT.

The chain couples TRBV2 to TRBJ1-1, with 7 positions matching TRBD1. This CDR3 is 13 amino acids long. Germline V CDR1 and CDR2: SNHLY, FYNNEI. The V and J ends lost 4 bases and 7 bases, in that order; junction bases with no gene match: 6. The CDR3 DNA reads TGTGCCAGCAGTGGTTTTGGGACAGATGAAGCTTTCTTT. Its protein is CASSGFGTDEAFF.

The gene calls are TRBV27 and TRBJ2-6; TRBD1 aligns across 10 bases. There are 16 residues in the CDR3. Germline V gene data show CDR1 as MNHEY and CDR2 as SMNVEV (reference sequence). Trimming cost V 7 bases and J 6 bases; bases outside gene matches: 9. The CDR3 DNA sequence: TGTGCCAGCACCTCGACAGGGGGCGCTTTGGCCAACGTCCTGACTTTC. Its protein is CASTSTGGALANVLTF.

CDR3 in DNA: TGCGCCAGCAGCTTGTTGGCGGGGTCCTCGAACACCGGGGAGCTGTTTTTT. Its protein is CASSLLAGSSNTGELFF. The rearrangement joins TRBV5-1 to TRBJ2-2; the D gene is possibly TRBD2 (6 bases). Germline CDR1 is SGHRS and CDR2 is YFSETQ. The CDR3 runs to 17 residues. V gave up 1 base and J gave up 0 bases, with 13 bases separating them.

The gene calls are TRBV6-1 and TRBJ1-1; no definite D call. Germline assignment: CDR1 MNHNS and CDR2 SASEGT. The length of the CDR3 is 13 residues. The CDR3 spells CAVRREGDTEAFF. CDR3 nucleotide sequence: TGTGCAGTCAGAAGGGAGGGAGACACTGAAGCTTTCTTT.

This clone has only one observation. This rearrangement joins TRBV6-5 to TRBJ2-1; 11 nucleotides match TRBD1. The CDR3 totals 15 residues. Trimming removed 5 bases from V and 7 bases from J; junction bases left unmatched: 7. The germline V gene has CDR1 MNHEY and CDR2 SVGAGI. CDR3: CASSKGQGARNEQFF. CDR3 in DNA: TGTGCCAGCAGTAAAGGACAGGGGGCAAGGAATGAGCAGTTCTTC.

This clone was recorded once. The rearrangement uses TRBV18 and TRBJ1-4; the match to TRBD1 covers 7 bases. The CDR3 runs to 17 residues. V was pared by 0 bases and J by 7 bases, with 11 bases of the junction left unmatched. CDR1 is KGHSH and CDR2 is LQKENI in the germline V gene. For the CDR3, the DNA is TGTGCCAGCTCACCACCCCTTACAGGGGCTGGTCTTGAAAAACTGTTTTTT. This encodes CASSPPLTGAGLEKLFF.

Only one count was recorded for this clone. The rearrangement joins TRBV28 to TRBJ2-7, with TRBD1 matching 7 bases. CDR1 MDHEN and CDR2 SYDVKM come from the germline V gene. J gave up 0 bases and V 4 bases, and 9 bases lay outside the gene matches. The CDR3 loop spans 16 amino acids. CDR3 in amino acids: CASSSFPGQSSYEQYF. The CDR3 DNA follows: TGTGCCAGCAGTTCCTTTCCGGGACAGAGCTCCTACGAGCAGTACTTC.

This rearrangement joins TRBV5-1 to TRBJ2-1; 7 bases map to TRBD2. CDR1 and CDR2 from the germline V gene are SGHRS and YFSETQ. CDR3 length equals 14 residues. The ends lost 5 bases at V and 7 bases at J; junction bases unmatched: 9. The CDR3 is CASSFGLGGNEQFF. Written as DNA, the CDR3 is TGCGCCAGCAGTTTCGGACTAGGAGGGAATGAGCAGTTCTTC.

CDR3 sequence: CASSPGTGHYEQYF. CDR3 DNA sequence: TGTGCCAGCAGTCCCGGGACAGGGCACTACGAGCAGTACTTC. The chain combines TRBV27 with TRBJ2-7; 9 positions agree with TRBD1. Germline V CDR1 and CDR2: MNHEY, SMNVEV (reference sequence). CDR3 length: 14 amino acids. V lost 5 bases to trimming and J lost 3 bases; unmatched junction nucleotides: 5.

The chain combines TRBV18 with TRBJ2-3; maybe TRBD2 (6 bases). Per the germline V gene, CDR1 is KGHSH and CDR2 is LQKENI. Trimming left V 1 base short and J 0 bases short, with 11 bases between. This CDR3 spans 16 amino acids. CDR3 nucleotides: TGTGCCAGCTCACCACTTTCGGGAGTGAGCACAGATACGCAGTATTTT. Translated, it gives CASSPLSGVSTDTQYF.

CDR3 DNA: TGTGCCAGCGCCACCGGGACTAGCGGGGACAATGAGCAGTTCTTC. It yields the protein CASATGTSGDNEQFF. V gene TRBV6-4 combines with J gene TRBJ2-1, with TRBD2 matching over 13 bases. Germline V lookup: CDR1 MRHNA, CDR2 SNTAGT. This CDR3 spans 15 amino acids. V lost 8 bases and J lost 5; bases outside the gene matches: 6.

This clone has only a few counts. The CDR3 loop reads CASSARQGALGEQYF. The CDR3 region has the DNA TGTGCCAGCAGCGCCCGACAGGGGGCTTTGGGCGAGCAGTACTTC. The chain carries TRBV13 and TRBJ2-7, with 10 bases matching TRBD1. The germline CDR1 and CDR2 sequences are PRHDT and FYEKMQ (reference sequence). J was trimmed by 6 bases and V by 5 bases; bases with no gene match: 10. The CDR3 consists of 15 residues.

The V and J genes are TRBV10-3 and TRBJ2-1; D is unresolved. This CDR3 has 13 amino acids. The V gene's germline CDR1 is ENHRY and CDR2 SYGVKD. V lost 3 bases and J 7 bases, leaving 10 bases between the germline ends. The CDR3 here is CAISDHPRNEQFF. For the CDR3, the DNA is TGTGCCATCAGTGATCACCCTAGGAATGAGCAGTTCTTC.

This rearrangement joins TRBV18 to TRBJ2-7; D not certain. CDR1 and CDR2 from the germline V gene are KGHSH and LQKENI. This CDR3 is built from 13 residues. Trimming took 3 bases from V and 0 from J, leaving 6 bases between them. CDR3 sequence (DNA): TGTGCCAGCTCACCGGAGAACTCCTACGAGCAGTACTTC. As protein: CASSPENSYEQYF.

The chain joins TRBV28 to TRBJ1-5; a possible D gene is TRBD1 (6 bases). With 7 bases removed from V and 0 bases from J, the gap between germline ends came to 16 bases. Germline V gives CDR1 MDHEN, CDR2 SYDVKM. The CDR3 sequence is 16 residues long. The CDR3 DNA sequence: TGTGCCAGCATCCCCTCGGGGGGACATAGCAATCAGCCCCAGCATTTT. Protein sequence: CASIPSGGHSNQPQHF.

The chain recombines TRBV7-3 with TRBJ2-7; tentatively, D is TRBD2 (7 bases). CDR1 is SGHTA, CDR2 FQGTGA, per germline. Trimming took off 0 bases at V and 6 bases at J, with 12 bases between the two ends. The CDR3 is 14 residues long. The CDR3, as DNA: TGTGCCAGCAGCTTAACGGGGGGGCGCGGCGAGCAGTACTTC. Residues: CASSLTGGRGEQYF.

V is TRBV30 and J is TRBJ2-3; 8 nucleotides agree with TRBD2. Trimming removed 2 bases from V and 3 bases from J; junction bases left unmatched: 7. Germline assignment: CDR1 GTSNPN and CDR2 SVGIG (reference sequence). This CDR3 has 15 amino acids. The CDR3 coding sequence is TGTGCCTGGAGTTTTAGCGGGACCGCAACAGATACGCAGTATTTT. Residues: CAWSFSGTATDTQYF.

CDR3 region: CASQMWSSYNEQFF. CDR3 DNA sequence: TGCGCCAGCCAAATGTGGAGCTCCTACAATGAGCAGTTCTTC. This rearrangement joins TRBV5-1 to TRBJ2-1; no reliable D call. Germline lookup yields CDR1 SGHRS and CDR2 YFSETQ. V dropped 7 bases and J dropped 0 bases, with 11 bases sitting between them. The CDR3 has 14 amino acids.

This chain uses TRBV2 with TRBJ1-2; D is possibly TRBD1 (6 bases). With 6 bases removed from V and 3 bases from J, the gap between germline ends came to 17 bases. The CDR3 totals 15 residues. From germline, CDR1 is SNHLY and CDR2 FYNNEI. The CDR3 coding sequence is TGTGCCAGCAGGCTCACCACAGGGATTCACTATGGCTACACCTTC. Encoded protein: CASRLTTGIHYGYTF.

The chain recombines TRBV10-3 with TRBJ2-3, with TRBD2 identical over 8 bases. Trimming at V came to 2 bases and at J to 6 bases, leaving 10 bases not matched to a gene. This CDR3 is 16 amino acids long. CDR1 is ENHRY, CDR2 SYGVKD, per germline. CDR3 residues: CAISEALRGAQDTQYF. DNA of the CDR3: TGTGCCATCAGTGAGGCTTTGCGGGGGGCACAGGATACGCAGTATTTT.

The CDR3 DNA is TGTGCCAGCAGTAGACAGGGAGGAGCCAAAAACATTCAGTACTTC. It specifies CASSRQGGAKNIQYF. This chain uses TRBV6-1 with TRBJ2-4, with D perhaps TRBD1 (7 bases). Deletions cut 5 bases from V and 0 bases from J, with 11 bases between. Germline-derived CDR1 and CDR2 are MNHNS and SASEGT. CDR3 length: 15 amino acids.